Listed below are T cell receptor beta chains from one sample, sequenced in a study of blood T cell repertoires in COVID-19. Clones were read by immunoSEQ multiplex PCR, and TCRdb kept only the in-frame ones, dropping some. The repertoire consists of 130,000 or so clones, with roughly 89% occurring once and the leading ten covering approximately 4.5%. The source material was peripheral blood. The receptors originated from a man aged 60 to 69 with COVID-19, enrolled during active disease. Each CDR3 is given with its conserved first and last residue. Each record gives: J gene, clone size, D gene, V gene, CDR3 protein, CDR3 DNA. D genes are given only for firm matches. Clone sizes are given selectively: once, few, many, or a class where the clone is expanded.

TRBJ1-1,.,.,TRBV25-1,CASSEGAGQAFF,TGTGCCAGCAGTGAAGGGGCAGGGCAAGCTTTCTTT
TRBJ2-5,few,.,TRBV30,CAWTDSRETQYF,TGTGCCTGGACGGACTCGAGAGAGACCCAGTACTTC
TRBJ2-2,.,TRBD2,TRBV6-5,CASSYRLARTGELFF,TGTGCCAGCAGTTATCGACTAGCGAGGACCGGGGAGCTGTTTTTT
TRBJ2-1,.,TRBD1,TRBV6-5,CASSRTGRHEQFF,TGTGCCAGCAGTAGGACAGGGAGGCATGAGCAGTTCTTC
TRBJ2-7,once,.,TRBV11-1,CASSLGEVGYEQYF,TGTGCCAGCAGCTTAGGGGAGGTAGGGTACGAGCAGTACTTC
TRBJ1-5,.,.,TRBV6-5,CASSPDRNSNQPQHF,TGTGCCAGCAGTCCCGACAGAAATAGCAATCAGCCCCAGCATTTT
TRBJ1-2,.,TRBD1,TRBV5-1,CASSPDRVVSYTF,TGCGCCAGCAGCCCGGACAGGGTTGTGAGCTACACCTTC
TRBJ1-1,.,.,TRBV3-1/TRBV3-2,CASSQDPRTHTEAFF,TGTGCCAGCAGCCAAGATCCCAGGACACACACTGAAGCTTTCTTT
TRBJ2-7,.,.,TRBV28,CASSLQGVYEQYF,TGTGCCAGCAGTTTACAGGGTGTGTACGAGCAGTACTTC
TRBJ1-2,.,.,TRBV7-9,CASSQEGASNYGYTF,TGTGCCAGCAGCCAGGAAGGGGCTTCCAACTATGGCTACACCTTC
TRBJ1-2,.,TRBD1,TRBV6-2/TRBV6-3,CASSPRGQGSINYGYTF,TGTGCCAGCAGCCCCAGGGGACAGGGATCCATTAACTATGGCTACACCTTC
TRBJ2-7,.,.,TRBV6-2/TRBV6-3,CASSPRRGYEQYF,TGTGCCAGCAGCCCAAGGAGAGGCTACGAGCAGTACTTC
TRBJ1-1,.,.,TRBV2,CASERREGYSEAFF,TGTGCCAGCGAAAGGAGGGAGGGGTATAGTGAAGCTTTCTTT
TRBJ2-7,.,.,TRBV6-5,CASSPPGEQYF,TGTGCCAGCAGTCCACCGGGGGAGCAGTACTTC
TRBJ2-1,.,TRBD1,TRBV28,CAVLGTGGAWLQFF,TGTGCCGTATTGGGGACAGGGGGCGCGTGGCTCCAGTTCTTC
TRBJ1-5,.,TRBD1,TRBV27,CASRSRTGGMDNQPQHF,TGTGCCAGCAGATCTCGGACAGGGGGAATGGACAATCAGCCCCAGCATTTT
TRBJ1-6,.,TRBD1,TRBV7-9,CASSSQDRVGSYNSPLHF,TGTGCCAGCAGCTCCCAGGACAGGGTCGGCTCCTATAATTCACCCCTCCACTTT
TRBJ1-2,.,TRBD1,TRBV25-1,CASSDSTGVYGYTF,TGTGCCAGCAGTGACTCGACAGGGGTCTATGGCTACACCTTC
TRBJ2-5,.,TRBD1,TRBV5-6,CASNPLGTGMGTQYF,TGTGCCAGCAACCCCCTGGGGACAGGGATGGGGACCCAGTACTTC
TRBJ1-2,once,.,TRBV5-5,CASSLGGEPGGYTF,TGTGCCAGCAGCTTGGGGGGGGAGCCGGGAGGCTACACCTTC
TRBJ1-1,.,TRBD1,TRBV11-2,CASSLGQGVSEAFF,TGTGCCAGCAGCTTAGGACAGGGGGTGAGTGAAGCTTTCTTT
TRBJ1-2,.,.,TRBV6-5,CASSSPGLGGYTF,TGTGCCAGCAGTTCTCCAGGACTTGGGGGCTACACCTTC
TRBJ1-6,.,TRBD1,TRBV10-2,CASSARTGGNSPLHF,TGCGCCAGCAGTGCAAGGACAGGGGGCAATTCACCCCTCCACTTT
TRBJ1-2,.,TRBD1,TRBV5-6,CASSLEQGSRGYTF,TGTGCCAGCAGCTTGGAACAGGGGTCTAGAGGCTACACCTTC
TRBJ2-2,.,.,TRBV11-2,CASSLEGLNTGELFF,TGTGCCAGCAGCCTGGAGGGGCTGAACACCGGGGAGCTGTTTTTT
TRBJ1-1,.,TRBD1,TRBV5-1,CASSLGGLTEAFF,TGCGCCAGCAGCTTAGGGGGCCTCACTGAAGCTTTCTTT
TRBJ1-5,.,.,TRBV28,CASSKTGYNQPQHF,TGTGCCAGCAGCAAAACAGGGTACAATCAGCCCCAGCATTTT
TRBJ2-2,.,TRBD2,TRBV19,CASSKGLAGSTGELFF,TGTGCCAGTAGTAAGGGACTAGCGGGATCCACCGGGGAGCTGTTTTTT
TRBJ2-7,.,.,TRBV27,CASSFSLRSSYEQYF,TGTGCCAGCAGTTTCTCCCTACGGAGTTCCTACGAGCAGTACTTC
TRBJ2-1,.,.,TRBV2,CASKGQGYDDEQFF,TGTGCCAGCAAGGGGCAGGGATATGACGATGAGCAGTTCTTC
TRBJ1-1,.,.,TRBV4-3,CASSQDLAGDTEAFF,TGCGCCAGCAGCCAAGATTTGGCCGGGGACACTGAAGCTTTCTTT
TRBJ1-5,.,TRBD1,TRBV20-1,CSASYGTGRIRPQHF,TGCAGTGCTAGTTACGGGACAGGGAGGATACGGCCCCAGCATTTT
TRBJ2-3,.,TRBD2,TRBV6-2/TRBV6-3,CASSSRLAGETDTQYF,TGTGCCAGCAGTTCGCGACTAGCGGGGGAAACAGATACGCAGTATTTT
TRBJ1-2,.,.,TRBV30,CAWSEQGYYGYTF,TGTGCCTGGAGTGAGCAGGGGTACTATGGCTACACCTTC
TRBJ1-1,.,.,TRBV4-3,CASSQPPLNTEAFF,TGCGCCAGCAGCCAACCCCCTCTTAACACTGAAGCTTTCTTT
TRBJ1-6,.,.,TRBV19,CASSIARGYNSPLHF,TGTGCCAGTAGTATCGCTCGGGGGTATAATTCACCCCTCCACTTT
TRBJ1-6,.,.,TRBV3-1/TRBV3-2,CASSPRDNSPLHF,TGTGCCAGCAGCCCCAGGGATAATTCACCCCTCCACTTT
TRBJ1-5,.,.,TRBV5-5,CASSLDPTGSRSEGQPQHF,TGTGCCAGCAGCTTAGACCCGACAGGCTCCCGGTCTGAGGGGCAGCCCCAGCATTTT
TRBJ1-1,.,.,TRBV3-1/TRBV3-2,CASSSDIRSEAFF,TGTGCCAGCAGCTCGGACATTAGGTCTGAAGCTTTCTTT
TRBJ2-5,.,.,TRBV15,CATSRDRAQETQYF,TGTGCCACCAGCAGAGACAGGGCTCAAGAGACCCAGTACTTC
TRBJ2-7,.,TRBD1,TRBV7-2,CASSSPLDRGDDEQYF,TGTGCCAGCAGCTCCCCGCTCGACAGGGGTGATGACGAGCAGTACTTC
TRBJ1-3,.,.,TRBV5-1,CASSFKGVGNTIYF,TGCGCCAGCAGCTTTAAAGGGGTAGGAAACACCATATATTTT
TRBJ1-4,.,.,TRBV19,CASSTSGAATNEKLFF,TGTGCCAGTAGTACTTCAGGGGCTGCAACTAATGAAAAACTGTTTTTT
TRBJ1-2,once,.,TRBV5-1,CASSLDRDYGYTF,TGCGCCAGCAGCTTGGACAGGGACTATGGCTACACCTTC
TRBJ1-5,.,TRBD1,TRBV3-1/TRBV3-2,CASSPTGGIQPQHF,TGTGCCAGCAGCCCCACAGGGGGCATTCAGCCCCAGCATTTT